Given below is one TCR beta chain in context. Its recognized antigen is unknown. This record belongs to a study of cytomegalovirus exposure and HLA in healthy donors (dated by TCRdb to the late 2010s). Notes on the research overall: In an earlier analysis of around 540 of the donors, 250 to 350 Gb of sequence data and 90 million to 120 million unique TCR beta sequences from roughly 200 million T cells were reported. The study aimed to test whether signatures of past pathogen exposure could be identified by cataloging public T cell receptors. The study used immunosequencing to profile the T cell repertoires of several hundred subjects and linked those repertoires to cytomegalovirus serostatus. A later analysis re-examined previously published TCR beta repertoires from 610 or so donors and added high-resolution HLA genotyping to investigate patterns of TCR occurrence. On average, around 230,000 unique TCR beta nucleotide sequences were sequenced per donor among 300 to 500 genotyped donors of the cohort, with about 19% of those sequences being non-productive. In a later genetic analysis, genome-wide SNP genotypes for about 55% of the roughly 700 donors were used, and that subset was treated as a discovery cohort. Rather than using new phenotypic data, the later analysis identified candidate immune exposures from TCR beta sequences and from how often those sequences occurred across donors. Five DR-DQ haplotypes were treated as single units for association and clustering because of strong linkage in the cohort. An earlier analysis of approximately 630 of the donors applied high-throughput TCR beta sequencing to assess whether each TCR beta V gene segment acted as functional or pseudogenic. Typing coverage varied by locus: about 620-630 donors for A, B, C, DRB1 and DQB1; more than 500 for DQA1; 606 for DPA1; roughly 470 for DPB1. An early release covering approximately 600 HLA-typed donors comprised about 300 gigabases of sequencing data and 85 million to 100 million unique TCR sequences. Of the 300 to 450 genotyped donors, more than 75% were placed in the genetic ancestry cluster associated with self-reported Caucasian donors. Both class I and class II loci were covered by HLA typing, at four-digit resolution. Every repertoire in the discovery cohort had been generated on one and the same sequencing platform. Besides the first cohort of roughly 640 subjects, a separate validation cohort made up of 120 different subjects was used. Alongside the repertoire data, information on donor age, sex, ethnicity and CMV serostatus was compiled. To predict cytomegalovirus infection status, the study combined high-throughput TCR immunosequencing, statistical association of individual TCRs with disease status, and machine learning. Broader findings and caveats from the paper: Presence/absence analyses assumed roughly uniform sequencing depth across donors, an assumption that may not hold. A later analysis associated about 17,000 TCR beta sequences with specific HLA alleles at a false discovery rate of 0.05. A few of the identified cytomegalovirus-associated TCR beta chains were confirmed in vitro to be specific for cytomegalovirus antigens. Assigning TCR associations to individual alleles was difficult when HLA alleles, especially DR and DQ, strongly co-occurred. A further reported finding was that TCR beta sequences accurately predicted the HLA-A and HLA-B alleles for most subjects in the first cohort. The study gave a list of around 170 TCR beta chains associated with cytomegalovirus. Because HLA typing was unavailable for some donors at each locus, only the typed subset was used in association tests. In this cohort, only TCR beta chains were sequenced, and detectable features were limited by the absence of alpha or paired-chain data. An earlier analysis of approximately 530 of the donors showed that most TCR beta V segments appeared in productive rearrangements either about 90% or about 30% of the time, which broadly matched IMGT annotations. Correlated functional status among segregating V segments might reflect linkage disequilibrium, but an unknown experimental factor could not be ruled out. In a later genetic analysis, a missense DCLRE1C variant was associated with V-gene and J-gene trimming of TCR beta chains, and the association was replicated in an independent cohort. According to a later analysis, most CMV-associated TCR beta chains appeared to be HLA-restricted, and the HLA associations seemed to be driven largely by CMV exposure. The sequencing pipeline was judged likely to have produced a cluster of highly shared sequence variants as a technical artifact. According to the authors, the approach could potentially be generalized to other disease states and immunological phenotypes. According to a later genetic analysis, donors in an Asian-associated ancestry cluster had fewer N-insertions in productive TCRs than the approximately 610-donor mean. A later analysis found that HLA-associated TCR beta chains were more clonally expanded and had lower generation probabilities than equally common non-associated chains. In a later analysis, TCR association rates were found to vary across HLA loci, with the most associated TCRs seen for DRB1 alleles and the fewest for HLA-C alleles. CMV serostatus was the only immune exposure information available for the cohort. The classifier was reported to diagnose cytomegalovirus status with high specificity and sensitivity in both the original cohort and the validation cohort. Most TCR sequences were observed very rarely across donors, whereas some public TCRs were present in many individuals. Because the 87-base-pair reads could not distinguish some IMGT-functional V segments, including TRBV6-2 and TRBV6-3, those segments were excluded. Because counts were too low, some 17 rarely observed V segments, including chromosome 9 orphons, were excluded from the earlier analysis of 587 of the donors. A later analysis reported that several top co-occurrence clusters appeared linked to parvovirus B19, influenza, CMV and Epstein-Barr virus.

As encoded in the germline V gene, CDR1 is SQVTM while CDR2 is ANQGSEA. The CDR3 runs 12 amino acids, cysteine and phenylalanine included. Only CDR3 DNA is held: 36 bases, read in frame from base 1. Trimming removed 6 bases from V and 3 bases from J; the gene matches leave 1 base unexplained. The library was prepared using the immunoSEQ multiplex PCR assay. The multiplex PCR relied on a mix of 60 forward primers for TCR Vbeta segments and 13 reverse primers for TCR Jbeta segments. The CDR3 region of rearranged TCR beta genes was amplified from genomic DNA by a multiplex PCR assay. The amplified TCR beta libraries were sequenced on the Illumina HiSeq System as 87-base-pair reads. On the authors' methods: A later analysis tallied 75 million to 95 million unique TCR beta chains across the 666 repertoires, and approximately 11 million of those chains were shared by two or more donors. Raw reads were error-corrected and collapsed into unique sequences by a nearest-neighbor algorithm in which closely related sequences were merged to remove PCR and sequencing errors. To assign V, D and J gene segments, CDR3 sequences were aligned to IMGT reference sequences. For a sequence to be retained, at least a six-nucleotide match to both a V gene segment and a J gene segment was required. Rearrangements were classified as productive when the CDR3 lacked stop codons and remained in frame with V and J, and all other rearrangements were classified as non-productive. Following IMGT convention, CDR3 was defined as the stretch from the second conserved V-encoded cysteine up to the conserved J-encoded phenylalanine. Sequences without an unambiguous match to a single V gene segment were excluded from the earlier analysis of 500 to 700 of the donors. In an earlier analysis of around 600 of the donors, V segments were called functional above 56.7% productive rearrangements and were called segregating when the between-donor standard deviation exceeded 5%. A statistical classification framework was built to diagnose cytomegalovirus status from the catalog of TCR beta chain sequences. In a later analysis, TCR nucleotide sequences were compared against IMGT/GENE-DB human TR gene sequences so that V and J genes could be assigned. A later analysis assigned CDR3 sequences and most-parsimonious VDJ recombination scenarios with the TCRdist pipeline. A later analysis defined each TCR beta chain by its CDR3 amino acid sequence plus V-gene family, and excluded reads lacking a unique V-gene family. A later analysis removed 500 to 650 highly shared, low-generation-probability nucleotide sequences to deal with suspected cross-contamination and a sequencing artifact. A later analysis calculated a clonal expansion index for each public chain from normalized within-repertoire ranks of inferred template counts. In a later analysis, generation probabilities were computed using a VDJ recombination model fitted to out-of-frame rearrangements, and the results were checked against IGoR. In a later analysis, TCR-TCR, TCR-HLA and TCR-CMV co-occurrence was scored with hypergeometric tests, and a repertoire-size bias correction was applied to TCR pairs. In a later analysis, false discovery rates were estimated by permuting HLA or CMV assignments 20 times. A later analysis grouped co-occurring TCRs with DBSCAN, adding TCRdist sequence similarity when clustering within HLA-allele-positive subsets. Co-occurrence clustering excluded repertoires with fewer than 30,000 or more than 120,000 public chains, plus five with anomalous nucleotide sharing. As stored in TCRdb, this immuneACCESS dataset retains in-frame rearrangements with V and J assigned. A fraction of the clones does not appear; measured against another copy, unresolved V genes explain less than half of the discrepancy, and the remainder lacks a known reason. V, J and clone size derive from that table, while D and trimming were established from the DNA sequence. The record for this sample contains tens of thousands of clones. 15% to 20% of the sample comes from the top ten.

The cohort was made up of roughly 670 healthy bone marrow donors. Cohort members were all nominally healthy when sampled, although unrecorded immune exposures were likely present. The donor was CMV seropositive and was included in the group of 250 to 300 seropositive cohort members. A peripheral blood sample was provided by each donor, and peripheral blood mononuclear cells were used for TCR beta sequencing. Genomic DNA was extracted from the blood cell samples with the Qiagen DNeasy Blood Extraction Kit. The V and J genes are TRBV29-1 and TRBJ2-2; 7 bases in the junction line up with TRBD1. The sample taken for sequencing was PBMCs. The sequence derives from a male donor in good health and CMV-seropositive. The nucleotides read TGCAGCGTGGGACAGTACACCGGGGAGCTGTTTTTT. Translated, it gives CSVGQYTGELFF.